This TCR beta chain originates from a study of human thymus T cells. The study's findings and limits: Thymic and blood repertoires seemed to favor certain V and J genes.

As to this clone: Its antigen is not known.

Data came from immunoSEQ multiplex PCR; TCRdb stores just in-frame clones and leaves some out. Here the sample spans about 60,000 clones, about 93% being singletons. Only four of the eight donors provided an approximately 0.5-1 mL blood sample. The V gene's germline CDR1 is SGHAT and CDR2 FQNNGV. V was pared by 3 bases and J by 0 bases, with 6 bases between. This CDR3 contains 13 residues. This sequence joins TRBV11-2 and TRBJ2-7; D is uncertain. Sequencing was carried out using blood. The clonotype was recovered from a boy under two years old with a congenital heart defect but otherwise immunologically healthy. The CDR3 DNA is TGTGCCAGCAGCTTCGATAACTCCTACGAGCAGTACTTC. It yields the protein CASSFDNSYEQYF.